The 4 T cell receptor beta chains below come from one sample, sequenced in a study of cytomegalovirus exposure and HLA in healthy donors. PCR amplification relied on 60 Vbeta primers (plus 13 Jbeta primers). Sequencing used immunoSEQ multiplex PCR; TCRdb keeps in-frame clones, though not all of them. The sample yields over 45,000 clones, roughly four fifths seen once. Sequencing input: PBMCs. Every receptor here comes from a man aged 30 to 39 in good health and CMV-seronegative.

The rearrangement links TRBV21-1 to TRBJ1-2. TRBV21-1 is termed a pseudogene. CDR3 length: 16 amino acids. This CDR3 is CASSHDSEIWDYGYTF. CDR3 nucleotides: TGTGCCAGCAGCCACGATAGCGAGATCTGGGACTATGGCTACACCTTC.

The chain combines TRBV5-5 with TRBJ2-5; 7 nucleotides agree with TRBD2. Germline CDR1 is SGHKS and CDR2 is YYEKEE (reference sequence). V gave up 4 bases and J gave up 5 bases; unmatched junction bases: 5. This CDR3 spans 13 amino acids. Written as DNA, the CDR3 is TGTGCCAGCAGCATAATGGGGGGGGAGACCCAGTACTTC. This codes for CASSIMGGETQYF.

This chain links TRBV4-3 with TRBJ2-1; possible D gene TRBD2, 6 bases. Trimming stripped 1 base from V and 6 bases from J, with 13 bases between. The CDR3 is 15 amino acids. The V gene's germline CDR1 is LGHNA and CDR2 YSLEER. The chain's CDR3 is CASSQGGTGLNEQFF. CDR3 DNA: TGCGCCAGCAGCCAAGGCGGGACGGGACTCAATGAGCAGTTCTTC.

This chain joins TRBV10-1 and TRBJ2-7, with D uncertain. The germline V and J ends were trimmed by 3 bases and 1 base, with 13 bases remaining between them. Germline CDR1 and CDR2: WNHNN and SYGVQD (reference sequence). This CDR3 contains 15 residues. In DNA form, the CDR3 reads TGCGCCAGCAGTGATGGCCGAACTACTTCCTACGAGCAGTACTTC. Its protein is CASSDGRTTSYEQYF.